Listed below are T cell receptor beta chains from one sample, sequenced in a study of blood T cells in healthy people across ages. Each CDR3 protein gets one entry after TCRdb re-called the 5' RACE reads with MiXCR. The sample yields 1,500,000 or so distinct CDR3 sequences, approximately 59% seen once. Sequencing input: blood. Receptors originate from a man between 18 and 29 years old in good health. The CDR3 runs from the conserved cysteine through the conserved F or W. The D gene is left open where the match is weak. Only part of the rows carry a size: once, few, many, or a class if the clone is expanded.

d_call j_call v_call clone_size cdr3_aa cdr3_nt
TRBD2 TRBJ2-1 TRBV28 . CASSTAGGTYNEQFF TGTGCCAGCAGTACCGCGGGGGGAACCTACAATGAGCAGTTCTTC
. TRBJ1-2 TRBV20-1 few CSARDLKGWGGYTF TGCAGTGCTAGAGATCTCAAGGGCTGGGGTGGCTACACCTTC
TRBD1 TRBJ2-7 TRBV10-3 few CAIRAWDSLEQYF TGTGCCATCAGAGCCTGGGACAGCCTCGAGCAGTACTTC
. TRBJ2-7 TRBV20-1 . CSARDNWQGPSYEQYF TGCAGTGCTAGAGATAATTGGCAGGGTCCCTCCTACGAGCAGTACTTC
. TRBJ2-1 TRBV7-9 . CARSGLSVSYNEQFF TGTGCCCGATCAGGTCTGTCTGTCTCCTACAATGAGCAGTTCTTC
TRBD1 TRBJ1-1 TRBV10-3 few CAISSGGGLEAFF TGTGCCATCAGTTCAGGGGGGGGTCTTGAAGCTTTCTTT
. TRBJ1-6 TRBV20-1 . CSVKDGPLHF TGCAGTGTCAAAGATGGACCCCTCCACTTT
TRBD2 TRBJ2-7 TRBV6-2/TRBV6-3 . CASRSLSGRSYEQYF TGTGCCAGCAGATCCCTTAGCGGGAGATCCTACGAGCAGTACTTC
. TRBJ1-1 TRBV7-9 . CASSVTTGEVKVAFF TGTGCCAGCAGCGTCACAACGGGGGAGGTAAAAGTTGCTTTCTTT
. TRBJ1-2 TRBV9 . CASSDSDLSNYGYTF TGTGCCAGCAGCGACTCAGATCTTTCCAACTATGGCTACACCTTC
TRBD2 TRBJ2-3 TRBV6-5 . CASSYGTTGTDTQYF TGTGCCAGCAGTTATGGGACTACCGGGACAGATACGCAGTATTTT
. TRBJ1-4 TRBV11-2 once CASSLVDNEKLFF TGTGCCAGCAGCTTAGTTGATAATGAAAAACTGTTTTTT
. TRBJ2-7 TRBV7-8 . CASSIIAVPYSYEQYF TGTGCCAGCAGCATAATAGCGGTACCCTATTCCTACGAGCAGTACTTC
. TRBJ2-7 TRBV20-1 . CSATGLRREQYF TGCAGTGCCACCGGACTTAGGCGCGAGCAGTACTTC
TRBD2 TRBJ2-7 TRBV20-1 few CSARDSGRTYEQYF TGCAGTGCTAGAGATAGCGGGAGGACCTACGAGCAGTACTTC
TRBD2 TRBJ2-1 TRBV6-2/TRBV6-3 . CASSYYASGAYNEQFF TGTGCCAGCAGTTACTATGCTAGCGGGGCCTACAATGAGCAGTTCTTC
. TRBJ1-6 TRBV5-1 . CASSLAFEDSYNSPLHF TGCGCCAGCAGCTTGGCCTTTGAGGACTCCTATAATTCACCCCTCCACTTT
TRBD2 TRBJ2-7 TRBV11-2 . CASSLLSGRGAYEQYF TGTGCCAGCAGCTTATTATCGGGGAGGGGCGCCTACGAGCAGTACTTC
TRBD1 TRBJ1-5 TRBV6-6 . CASSYSFPGQNQPQHF TGTGCCAGCAGTTACTCGTTTCCGGGACAGAATCAGCCCCAGCATTTT
. TRBJ2-7 TRBV11-2 . CASSSTRDQYF TGTGCCAGCAGCTCTACACGGGACCAGTACTTC
TRBD2 TRBJ2-5 TRBV2 . CASSVAGGPKTQYF TGTGCCAGCAGTGTAGCGGGAGGGCCGAAGACCCAGTACTTC
. TRBJ2-2 TRBV27 . CASSFSGGELFF TGTGCCAGCAGTTTCTCAGGCGGGGAGCTGTTTTTT
. TRBJ2-4 TRBV5-1 few CASSLGGSGIQYF TGCGCCAGCAGCTTGGGCGGCAGTGGCATTCAGTACTTC
. TRBJ1-1 TRBV29-1 . CSVRQALSRAEAFF TGCAGCGTTAGACAGGCTCTGAGTAGGGCTGAAGCTTTCTTT
TRBD1 TRBJ2-5 TRBV18 . CASSPWDRGQQETQYF TGTGCCAGCTCACCATGGGACAGGGGGCAGCAAGAGACCCAGTACTTC
. TRBJ2-7 TRBV7-8 . CASSLGSGPSYEQYF TGTGCCAGCAGCTTAGGAAGCGGTCCTTCCTACGAGCAGTACTTC
TRBD2 TRBJ2-5 TRBV27 . CASMTSGYNEQYF TGTGCCAGCATGACTAGCGGCTACAATGAGCAGTACTTC
. TRBJ2-7 TRBV4-1 . CASSQVGDGLEQYF TGCGCCAGCAGCCAAGTCGGAGACGGTCTCGAGCAGTACTTC
. TRBJ1-2 TRBV20-1 . CSARDHRVGGYTF TGCAGTGCTAGAGACCACAGGGTTGGTGGCTACACCTTC
. TRBJ2-1 TRBV7-9 once CASSVEVGVGEQFF TGTGCCAGCAGCGTAGAAGTCGGGGTGGGTGAGCAGTTCTTC
TRBD1 TRBJ1-2 TRBV7-8 . CASAIDREGYTF TGTGCCAGCGCCATAGACAGGGAAGGCTACACCTTC
TRBD2 TRBJ2-1 TRBV6-6 . CASRLLAGPYNEQFF TGTGCCAGCAGATTACTAGCGGGCCCCTACAATGAGCAGTTCTTC
. TRBJ1-6 TRBV7-2 few CASSSQGFPSAPLHF TGTGCCAGCAGCTCACAGGGATTTCCGTCTGCACCCCTCCACTTT
. TRBJ2-1 TRBV12-3/TRBV12-4 . CANSFDGGWAQFF TGTGCCAACAGTTTCGATGGCGGGTGGGCACAGTTCTTC
. TRBJ2-4 TRBV12-3/TRBV12-4 few CASSFGAMAKNIQYF TGTGCCAGCAGTTTTGGGGCCATGGCCAAAAACATTCAGTACTTC
TRBD2 TRBJ2-5 TRBV14 . CASSQDFSGVDQYF TGTGCCAGCAGCCAAGATTTTAGCGGGGTGGACCAGTACTTC